This passage covers 27 T cell receptor beta chains from one sample sequenced in a study of T cell responses to AZD1222 COVID-19 vaccine. Here immunoSEQ multiplex PCR was the method, and the copy in TCRdb shows in-frame clones only, minus some. The table records approximately 190,000 clones, roughly 88% of them present only once. The specimen comprised peripheral blood, sampled on day 0 of AZD1222 vaccination. These receptors all come from an adult in good health.

The chain joins TRBV27 to TRBJ2-2; D gene unclear. CDR1 is MNHEY and CDR2 is SMNVEV in the germline V gene (reference sequence). The ends were cut back, 0 bases at V and 0 bases at J, with 11 bases in the middle. This CDR3 contains 17 residues. CDR3 in amino acids: CASSLSFRTANTGELFF. The CDR3 DNA sequence: TGTGCCAGCAGTTTATCCTTCCGAACGGCGAACACCGGGGAGCTGTTTTTT.

The chain has TRBV5-1 and TRBJ2-7; D is unclear. Looked up from germline, CDR1 is SGHRS and CDR2 is YFSETQ. The CDR3 is made up of 13 amino acids. V was pared by 5 bases and J by 0 bases, with 9 bases between. CDR3 in amino acids: CASSSVLSYEQYF. Here the CDR3 DNA reads TGCGCCAGCAGTTCAGTTCTCTCCTACGAGCAGTACTTC. The complete variable domain, with remaining parts taken from reference TRBV5-1 and TRBJ2-7, reads KAGVTQTPRYLIKTRGQQVTLSCSPISGHRSVSWYQQTPGQGLQFLFEYFSETQRNKGNFPGRFSGRQFSNSRSEMNVSTLELGDSALYLCASSSVLSYEQYFGPGTRLTVT.

The J gene is TRBJ2-7, the V gene TRBV2, with a weak D call TRBD1 (5 bases). CDR3 length: 14 residues. Trimming removed 3 bases from V and 3 bases from J, with 12 bases in between. Germline CDR1 SNHLY, CDR2 FYNNEI. The CDR3 reads CASSDGVGDYEQYF. The CDR3 DNA reads TGTGCCAGCAGTGATGGAGTAGGGGACTACGAGCAGTACTTC.

This chain joins TRBV29-1 and TRBJ1-1, with 8 bases aligning to TRBD1. The germline gives CDR1 SQVTM, CDR2 ANQGSEA. With 6 bases clipped from V and 3 bases from J, the junction kept 3 bases outside the gene matches. The CDR3 spans 12 residues. Here the CDR3 reads CSVLTGDTEAFF. CDR3 nucleotides: TGCAGCGTCCTGACAGGGGACACTGAAGCTTTCTTT.

CDR3 sequence: CASSPGLAGRGVPETQYF. The DNA of the CDR3 is TGCGCCAGCAGCCCGGGACTAGCGGGAAGGGGAGTTCCAGAGACCCAGTACTTC. The chain combines TRBV5-1 with TRBJ2-5; 13 bases align to TRBD2. Looked up from germline, CDR1 is SGHRS and CDR2 is YFSETQ. The CDR3 extends over 18 amino acids. V lost 4 bases, J lost 4 bases, and 13 bases stayed unmatched.

This clone was seen only once. The chain uses TRBV7-8 and TRBJ1-3; the match to TRBD1 covers 11 bases. The CDR3 runs 19 residues. CDR1 and CDR2 from the germline V gene are SGHVS and FQNEAQ. J gave up 4 bases and V 1 base, and 12 bases lay outside the gene matches. CDR3 sequence (DNA): TGTGCCAGCAGCTTAGAGTTCGGGACAGGGGGAGTATGGGGAAACACCATATATTTT. It specifies CASSLEFGTGGVWGNTIYF.

The gene calls are TRBV5-3 and TRBJ1-5, with 9 bases aligning to TRBD1. TRBV5-3 is an open reading frame whose function is uncertain. CDR3 length equals 15 residues. The V segment lost 4 bases and the J segment 12 bases; nucleotides outside the gene matches: 14. CDR3: CARSVGQGSMGNQHF. Written as DNA, the CDR3 is TGTGCCAGAAGCGTTGGACAGGGGTCGATGGGGAACCAGCATTTT.

V and J are TRBV6-1 and TRBJ2-1; 8 bases fit TRBD2. Germline CDR1 is MNHNS and CDR2 is SASEGT. With 2 bases clipped from V and 7 bases from J, the junction kept 7 bases outside the gene matches. The CDR3 has 15 amino acids. The CDR3 spells CASSETSGSGNEQFF. DNA of the CDR3: TGTGCCAGCAGTGAAACTAGCGGCTCGGGGAATGAGCAGTTCTTC.

The rearrangement joins TRBV7-9 to TRBJ2-7, with D perhaps matching TRBD1 (6 bases). Germline V gene sequence: CDR1 SEHNR, CDR2 FQNEAQ (reference sequence). Trimming cost V 4 bases and J 4 bases, with 11 bases left between them. The CDR3 extends over 13 amino acids. This CDR3 is CASSSWGQYEQYF. The CDR3 nucleotides read TGTGCCAGCAGCTCGTGGGGACAATACGAGCAGTACTTC.

The V call is TRBV19, the J call TRBJ2-1; 7 nucleotides match TRBD1. The J segment lost 3 bases and the V segment lost 7 bases, leaving 12 bases of the junction unmatched. The V gene's germline CDR1 is LNHDA and CDR2 SQIVND (reference sequence). The CDR3 sequence is 16 residues long. CDR3 region: CASTKSDWDSYNEQFF. CDR3 DNA sequence: TGTGCCAGTACCAAGAGTGATTGGGACAGCTACAATGAGCAGTTCTTC.

This rearrangement joins TRBV19 to TRBJ1-2, with 9 positions matching TRBD1. V lost 8 bases to trimming and J lost 3 bases; unmatched junction nucleotides: 4. Germline assignment: CDR1 LNHDA and CDR2 SQIVND (reference sequence). The CDR3 spans 13 residues. For the CDR3, the DNA is TGTGCCAGTCACCGGACAGGGGACTATGGCTACACCTTC. As protein: CASHRTGDYGYTF.

The V and J genes are TRBV10-1 and TRBJ2-7, with D perhaps TRBD1 (6 bases). The CDR3 has 16 residues. The V gene's germline CDR1 is WNHNN and CDR2 SYGVQD (reference sequence). Between the trimmed V and J ends, which lost 2 bases and 3 bases, there was a span of 17 bases. The CDR3, as DNA: TGCGCCAGCAGTGAGGGGACATTCGGGGCGTTCTACGAGCAGTACTTC. Its translation: CASSEGTFGAFYEQYF.

The genes are TRBV21-1 and TRBJ2-7; the table's D gene call, TRBD2, was not cross checked with the DNA. TRBV21-1 is a documented pseudogene. CDR3 length: 18 amino acids. CDR3 nucleotides: TGTGCCAGCAGCAAGGAAGAAGGGACTAGCGACGACTCCTACGAGCAGTACTTC. Protein: CASSKEEGTSDDSYEQYF.

The chain couples TRBV7-2 to TRBJ2-7, with 8 bases lining up with TRBD2. The V gene end was trimmed by 6 bases and the J gene end by 0 bases; junction bases not matched to a gene: 7. Germline V gene data show CDR1 as SGHTA and CDR2 as FQGNSA. The CDR3 has 15 amino acids. Here the CDR3 reads CASRTSGGLSYEQYF. DNA for the CDR3: TGTGCCAGCAGAACCAGCGGGGGACTCTCCTACGAGCAGTACTTC.

In DNA, the CDR3 is TGCAGCGTTGAAGGACAGGGGGCCGGCGAAATCGCCGGGGAGCTGTTTTTT. Encoded protein: CSVEGQGAGEIAGELFF. The rearrangement uses TRBV29-1 and TRBJ2-2; TRBD1 matches 10 bases. V was pared by 1 base and J by 6 bases, with 11 bases of the junction left unmatched. The germline gives CDR1 SQVTM, CDR2 ANQGSEA. The CDR3 runs 17 residues.

The chain recombines TRBV6-5 with TRBJ2-7, with TRBD1 as a possible D gene (5 bases). Germline-derived CDR1 and CDR2 are MNHEY and SVGAGI. V lost 5 bases to trimming and J lost 1 base, with 15 bases between them. This CDR3 contains 15 residues. CDR3: CASSKQGATSYEQYF. Written as DNA, the CDR3 is TGTGCCAGCAGTAAGCAGGGTGCGACTTCCTACGAGCAGTACTTC.

CDR3 in DNA: TGTGCCAGCAGCCAAGCCCGGACGGATGGAAACACCATATATTTT. Protein product: CASSQARTDGNTIYF. The genes are TRBV4-2 and TRBJ1-3; D is uncertain. The CDR3 length is 15 residues. Germline V lookup: CDR1 LGHNA, CDR2 YNFKEQ. V was pared by 1 base and J by 3 bases, with 10 bases between.

The V gene is TRBV28, the J gene TRBJ1-3, with D hard to call. From germline, CDR1 is MDHEN and CDR2 SYDVKM. This CDR3 spans 15 amino acids. Between the trimmed V and J ends, which lost 4 bases and 0 bases, there was a span of 10 bases. Written as DNA, the CDR3 is TGTGCCAGCAGTTCCCCCCATGGCTCTGGAAACACCATATATTTT. Its protein product is CASSSPHGSGNTIYF. Filled out from reference TRBV28 and TRBJ1-3, the complete variable domain reads DVKVTQSSRYLVKRTGEKVFLECVQDMDHENMFWYRQDPGLGLRLIYFSYDVKMKEKGDIPEGYSVSREKKERFSLILESASTNQTSMYLCASSSPHGSGNTIYFGEGSWLTVV.

The chain couples TRBV28 to TRBJ2-7, with D maybe TRBD1 (6 bases). The CDR3 runs to 16 residues. Trimming stripped 7 bases from V and 0 bases from J, with 19 bases between. Germline CDR1 reads MDHEN; CDR2 reads SYDVKM. The CDR3 loop is CASIGGLGLSSYEQYF. Written as DNA, the CDR3 is TGTGCCAGCATAGGGGGTTTGGGCCTCAGCTCCTACGAGCAGTACTTC.

This chain links TRBV9 with TRBJ2-5, with TRBD2 as a possible D gene (7 bases). Looked up from germline, CDR1 is SGDLS and CDR2 is YYNGEE. With 0 bases removed from V and 5 bases from J, the gap between germline ends came to 17 bases. The CDR3 runs 16 residues. The CDR3 loop reads CASSVENRGASETQYF. CDR3 DNA: TGTGCCAGCAGCGTAGAGAACCGGGGGGCTTCGGAGACCCAGTACTTC.

Only one count was recorded for this clone. J is TRBJ2-2 and V is TRBV2; 10 bases are shared with TRBD2. The germline CDR1 and CDR2 sequences are SNHLY and FYNNEI. The CDR3 loop spans 18 amino acids. The junction had 10 bases not matched to a gene; V was cut back by 3 bases and J by 3 bases. The CDR3 protein is CASSDSWKAGGHTGELFF. The DNA for the CDR3 is TGTGCCAGCAGTGACAGCTGGAAAGCGGGGGGGCACACCGGGGAGCTGTTTTTT.

The chain uses TRBV4-3 and TRBJ2-1; tentative D call: TRBD1 (8 bases). This CDR3 region has 16 residues. Looked up from germline, CDR1 is LGHNA and CDR2 is YSLEER. Trimming took 0 bases from V and 7 from J, leaving 16 bases between them. Here the CDR3 reads CASSQDWSQGGNEQFF. DNA of the CDR3: TGCGCCAGCAGCCAAGACTGGTCACAGGGGGGGAATGAGCAGTTCTTC.

This chain connects TRBV5-5 to TRBJ2-5; no clear D gene. V was trimmed by 1 base and J by 5 bases, leaving 9 bases between them. CDR1 and CDR2 from the germline V gene are SGHKS and YYEKEE (reference sequence). The CDR3 length is 13 residues. CDR3 coding DNA: TGTGCCAGCAGCTTGATGGGGATTGAGACCCAGTACTTC. This gives the protein CASSLMGIETQYF.

This sequence joins TRBV13 and TRBJ2-1, with D uncertain. The CDR3 contains 13 residues. The ends were cut back, 0 bases at V and 3 bases at J, with 3 bases in the middle. Per the germline V gene, CDR1 is PRHDT and CDR2 is FYEKMQ (reference sequence). CDR3 in DNA: TGTGCCAGCAGCTTAGGGGGCTACAATGAGCAGTTCTTC. Protein product: CASSLGGYNEQFF. The full variable domain, its missing parts supplied by reference TRBV13 and TRBJ2-1, is AAGVIQSPRHLIKEKRETATLKCYPIPRHDTVYWYQQGPGQDPQFLISFYEKMQSDKGSIPDRFSAQQFSDYHSELNMSSLELGDSALYFCASSLGGYNEQFFGPGTRLTVL.

This clone showed up just once. V and J are TRBV29-1 and TRBJ1-2; possibly TRBD1 for D (5 bases). Trimming left V 0 bases short and J 6 bases short, with 14 bases between. Germline V gene lookup returns CDR1 SQVTM and CDR2 ANQGSEA. The CDR3 is 14 residues long. This CDR3 is CSVEDGTPGDGYTF. CDR3 DNA sequence: TGCAGCGTTGAAGACGGGACCCCGGGGGATGGCTACACCTTC.

The V call is TRBV12-3 or TRBV12-4, the J call TRBJ2-5, with 7 positions matching TRBD2. This CDR3 comprises 12 residues. V shed 5 bases, J shed 3 bases, and the junction held 0 bases outside the gene matches. CDR3 amino acids: CASSSGEETQYF. CDR3 nucleotide sequence: TGTGCCAGCAGTAGCGGGGAAGAGACCCAGTACTTC.

V and J are TRBV15 and TRBJ1-1; tentative D call: TRBD1 (6 bases). Germline V gene lookup returns CDR1 LNHNV and CDR2 YYDKDF (reference sequence). The length of the CDR3 is 14 residues. With 0 bases removed from V and 8 bases from J, the gap between germline ends came to 13 bases. The CDR3 DNA reads as TGTGCCACCAGCAGAGATGGGAGGGGGATGGAAGCTTTCTTT. This translates into CATSRDGRGMEAFF.